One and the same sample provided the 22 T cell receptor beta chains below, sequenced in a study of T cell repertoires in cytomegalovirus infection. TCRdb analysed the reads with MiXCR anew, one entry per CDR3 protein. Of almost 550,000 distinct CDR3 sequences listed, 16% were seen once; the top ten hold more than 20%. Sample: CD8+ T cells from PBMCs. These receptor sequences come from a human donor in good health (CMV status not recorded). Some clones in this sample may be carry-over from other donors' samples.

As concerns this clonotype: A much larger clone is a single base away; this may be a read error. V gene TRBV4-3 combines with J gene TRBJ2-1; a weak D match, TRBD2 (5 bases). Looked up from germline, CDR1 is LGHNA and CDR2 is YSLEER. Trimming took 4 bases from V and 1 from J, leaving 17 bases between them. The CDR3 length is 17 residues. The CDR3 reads CASSPYTRGKSYNEQFF. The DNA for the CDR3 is TGCGCCAGCAGCCCGTATACTCGGGGAAAATCCTACAATGAGCAGTTCTTC.

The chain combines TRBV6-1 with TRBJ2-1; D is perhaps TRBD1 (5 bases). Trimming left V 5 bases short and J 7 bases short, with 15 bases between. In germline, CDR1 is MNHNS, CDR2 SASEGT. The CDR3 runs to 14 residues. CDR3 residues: CASSWGGAGNEQFF. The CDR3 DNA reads TGTGCCAGCAGTTGGGGCGGAGCAGGGAATGAGCAGTTCTTC.

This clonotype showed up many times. As DNA, the CDR3 is TGTGCCAGCAGCTTAGCGCGGCAAAGGGGGTCCTACGAGCAGTACTTC. Translation gives CASSLARQRGSYEQYF. The V gene is TRBV7-6, the J gene TRBJ2-7, with TRBD1 as a possible D gene (6 bases). The CDR3 is 16 residues long. Trimming left V 0 bases short and J 1 base short, with 13 bases between. CDR1 and CDR2 from the germline V gene are SGHVS and FNYEAQ.

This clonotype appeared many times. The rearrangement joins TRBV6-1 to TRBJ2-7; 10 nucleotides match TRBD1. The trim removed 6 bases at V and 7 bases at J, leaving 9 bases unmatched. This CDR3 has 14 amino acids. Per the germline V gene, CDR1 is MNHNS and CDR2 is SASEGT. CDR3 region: CASRTGQGRWEQYF. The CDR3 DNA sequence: TGTGCCAGCAGGACGGGACAGGGGCGATGGGAGCAGTACTTC.

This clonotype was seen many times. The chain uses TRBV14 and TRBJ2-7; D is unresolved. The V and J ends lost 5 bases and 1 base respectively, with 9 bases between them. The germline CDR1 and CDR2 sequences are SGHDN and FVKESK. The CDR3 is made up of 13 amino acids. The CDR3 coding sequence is TGTGCCAGCAGCTCATATGGTTCCTACGAGCAGTACTTC. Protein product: CASSSYGSYEQYF. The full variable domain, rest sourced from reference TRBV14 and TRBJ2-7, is EAGVTQFPSHSVIEKGQTVTLRCDPISGHDNLYWYRRVMGKEIKFLLHFVKESKQDESGMPNNRFLAERTGGTYSTLKVQPAELEDSGVYFCASSSYGSYEQYFGPGTRLTVT.

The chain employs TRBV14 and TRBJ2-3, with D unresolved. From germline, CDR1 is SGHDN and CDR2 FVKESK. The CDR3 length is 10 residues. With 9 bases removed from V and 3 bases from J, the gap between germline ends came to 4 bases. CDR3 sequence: CARSTDTQYF. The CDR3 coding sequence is TGTGCCAGAAGTACAGATACGCAGTATTTT.

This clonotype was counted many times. In nucleotides, the CDR3 is TGTGCCAGCAGTCCTTCGGGGGTCACTGAAGCTTTCTTT. Its protein is CASSPSGVTEAFF. The chain combines TRBV27 with TRBJ1-1, with a possible D match to TRBD1 (5 bases). This CDR3 has 13 amino acids. Trimming cost V 5 bases and J 4 bases, with 11 bases left between them. Germline V gene lookup returns CDR1 MNHEY and CDR2 SMNVEV (reference sequence).

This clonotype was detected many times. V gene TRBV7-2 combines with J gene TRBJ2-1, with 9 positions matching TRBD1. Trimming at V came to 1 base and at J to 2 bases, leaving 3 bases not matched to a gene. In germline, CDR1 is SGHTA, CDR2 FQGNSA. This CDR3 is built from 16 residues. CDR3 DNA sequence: TGTGCCAGCAGCTTAGGGGGACAGGGACCCTACAATGAGCAGTTCTTC. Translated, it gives CASSLGGQGPYNEQFF.

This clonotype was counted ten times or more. CDR3 sequence: CASSGLLDSGANVLTF. DNA of the CDR3: TGTGCCAGCAGTGGCCTGTTGGACTCTGGGGCCAACGTCCTGACTTTC. The chain has TRBV6-1 and TRBJ2-6; no reliable D call. Trimming cost V 4 bases and J 0 bases, with 10 bases left between them. The CDR3 covers 16 residues. Germline CDR1 and CDR2: MNHNS and SASEGT.

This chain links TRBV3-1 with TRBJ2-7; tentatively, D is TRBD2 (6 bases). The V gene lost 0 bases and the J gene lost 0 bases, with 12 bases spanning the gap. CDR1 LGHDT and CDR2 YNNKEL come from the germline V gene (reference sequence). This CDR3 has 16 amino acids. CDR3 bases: TGTGCCAGCAGCCAAGAACGCACTAGCCTCTCCTACGAGCAGTACTTC. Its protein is CASSQERTSLSYEQYF.

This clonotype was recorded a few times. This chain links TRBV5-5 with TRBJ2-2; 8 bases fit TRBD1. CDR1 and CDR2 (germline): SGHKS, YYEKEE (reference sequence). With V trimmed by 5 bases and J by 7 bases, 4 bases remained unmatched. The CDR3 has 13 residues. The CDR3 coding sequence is TGTGCCAGCAGGACAGGGGATAGCGGGGAGCTGTTTTTT. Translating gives CASRTGDSGELFF.

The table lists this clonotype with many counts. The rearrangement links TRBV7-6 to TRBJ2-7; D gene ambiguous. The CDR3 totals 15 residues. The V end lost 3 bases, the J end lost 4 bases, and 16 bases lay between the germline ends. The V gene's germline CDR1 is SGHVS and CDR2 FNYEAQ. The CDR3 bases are TGTGCCAGCAGCTTTGAGCTGGGCGCAAATTACGAGCAGTACTTC. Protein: CASSFELGANYEQYF.

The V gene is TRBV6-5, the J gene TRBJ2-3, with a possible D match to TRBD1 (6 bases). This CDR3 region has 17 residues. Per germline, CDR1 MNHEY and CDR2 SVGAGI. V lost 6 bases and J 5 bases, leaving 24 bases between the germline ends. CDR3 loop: CASRLLDRAKGRDTQYF. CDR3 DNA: TGTGCCAGCAGGCTACTGGACAGAGCAAAAGGGAGAGATACGCAGTATTTT.

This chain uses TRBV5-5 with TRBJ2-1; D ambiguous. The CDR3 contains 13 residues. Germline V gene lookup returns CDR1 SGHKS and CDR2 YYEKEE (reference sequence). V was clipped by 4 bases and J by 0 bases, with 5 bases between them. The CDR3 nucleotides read TGTGCCAGCAGCGTCCTCTCCTACAATGAGCAGTTCTTC. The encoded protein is CASSVLSYNEQFF.

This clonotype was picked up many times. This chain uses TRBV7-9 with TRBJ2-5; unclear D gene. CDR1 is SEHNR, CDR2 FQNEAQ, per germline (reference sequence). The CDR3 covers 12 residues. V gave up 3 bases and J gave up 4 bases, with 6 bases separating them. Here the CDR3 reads CASSLRLETQYF. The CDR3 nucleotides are TGTGCCAGCAGCTTGAGGTTAGAGACCCAGTACTTC. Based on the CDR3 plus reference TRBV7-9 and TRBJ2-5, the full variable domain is DTGVSQNPRHKITKRGQNVTFRCDPISEHNRLYWYRQTLGQGPEFLTYFQNEAQLEKSRLLSDRFSAERPKGSFSTLEIQRTEQGDSAMYLCASSLRLETQYFGPGTRLLVL.

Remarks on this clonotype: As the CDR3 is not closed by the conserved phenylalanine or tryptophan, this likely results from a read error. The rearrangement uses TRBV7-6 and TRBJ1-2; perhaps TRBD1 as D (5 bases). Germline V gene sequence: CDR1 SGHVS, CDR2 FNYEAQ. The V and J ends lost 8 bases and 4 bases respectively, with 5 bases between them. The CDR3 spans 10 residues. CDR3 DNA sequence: TGTGCCAGCGGGACCTATGGCTACACCTTA. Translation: CASGTYGYTL.

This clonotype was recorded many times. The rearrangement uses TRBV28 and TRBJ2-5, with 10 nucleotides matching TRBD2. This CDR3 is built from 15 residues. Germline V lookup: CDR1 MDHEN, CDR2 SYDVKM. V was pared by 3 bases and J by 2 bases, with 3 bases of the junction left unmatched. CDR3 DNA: TGTGCCAGCAGTTTTGGACTAGCGGAACAAGAGACCCAGTACTTC. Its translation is CASSFGLAEQETQYF. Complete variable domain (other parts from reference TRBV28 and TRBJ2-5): DVKVTQSSRYLVKRTGEKVFLECVQDMDHENMFWYRQDPGLGLRLIYFSYDVKMKEKGDIPEGYSVSREKKERFSLILESASTNQTSMYLCASSFGLAEQETQYFGPGTRLLVL.

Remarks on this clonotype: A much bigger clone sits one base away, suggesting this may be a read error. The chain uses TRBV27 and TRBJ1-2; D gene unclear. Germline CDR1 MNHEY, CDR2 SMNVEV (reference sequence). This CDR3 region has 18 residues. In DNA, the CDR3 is TGTACCAGCAGTACATTATGGGAAACAAGGATGAGTAGCTATGGCTACACCTTC. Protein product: CTSSTLWETRMSSYGYTF.

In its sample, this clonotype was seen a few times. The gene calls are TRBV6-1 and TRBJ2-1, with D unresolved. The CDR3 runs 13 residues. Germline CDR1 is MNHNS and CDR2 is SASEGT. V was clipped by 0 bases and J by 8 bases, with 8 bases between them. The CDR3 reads CASSEARRDEQFF. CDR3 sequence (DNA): TGTGCCAGCAGTGAAGCGAGACGAGATGAGCAGTTCTTC.

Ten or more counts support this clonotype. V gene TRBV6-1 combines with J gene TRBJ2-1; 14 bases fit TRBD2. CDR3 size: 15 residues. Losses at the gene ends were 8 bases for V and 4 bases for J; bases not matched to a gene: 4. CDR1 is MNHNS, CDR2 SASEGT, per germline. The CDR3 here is CASVGTSGGYNEQFF. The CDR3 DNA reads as TGTGCCAGCGTTGGGACTAGCGGGGGATACAATGAGCAGTTCTTC.

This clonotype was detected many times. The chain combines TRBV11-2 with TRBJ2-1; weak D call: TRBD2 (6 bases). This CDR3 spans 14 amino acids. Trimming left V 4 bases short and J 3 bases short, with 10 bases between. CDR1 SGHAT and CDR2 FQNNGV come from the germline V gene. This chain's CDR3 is CASSYGGLYNEQFF. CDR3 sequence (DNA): TGTGCCAGCAGCTACGGGGGACTCTACAATGAGCAGTTCTTC.

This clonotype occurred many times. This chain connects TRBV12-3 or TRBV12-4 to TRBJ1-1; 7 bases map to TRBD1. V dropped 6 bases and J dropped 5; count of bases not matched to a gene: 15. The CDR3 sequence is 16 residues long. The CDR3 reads CASSDRDRGIGTEAFF. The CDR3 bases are TGTGCCAGCAGCGACAGGGATAGAGGTATTGGAACTGAAGCTTTCTTT.